Sequencing of this T cell receptor beta chain was carried out in a study of blood T cell repertoires in COVID-19 (dated by TCRdb to about 2020). Notes on the research overall: Collaborator samples came from the United States, Italy and Spain and covered acute and convalescent phases of COVID-19. The prospective study material was composed of cDNA or gDNA derived from T cells, B-cell-depleted T cells, or PBMCs. The sample metadata nearly always contained a de-identified subject ID, COVID-19 status, age in years and sex. The samples were drawn from the first 160 participants of the ongoing ImmuneRACE study and from some 1,300 subjects provided by 6 global collaborators. Where available, HLA class I and class II types were taken from metadata supplied by the sample provider and were not determined by assay-based typing. Deeply sampled blood TCRbeta repertoires from subjects exposed to, actively infected with, or recovered from COVID-19 were included in the dataset. The repertoires were made available in a free public database intended to serve as a resource for research on the immune response to SARS-CoV-2. The study at large found these results: How much clinical and demographic metadata was included differed by source and by participant, and the metadata was provided uncurated.

Looking up the germline V gene yields CDR1 SGDLS and CDR2 YYNGEE. From the cysteine through the phenylalanine, the CDR3 covers 16 amino acids. Only the CDR3 portion is preserved as DNA: 48 bases, with reading frame beginning at the first base. V and J are trimmed by 7 bases and 0 bases, and the gene matches miss 8 bases of the junction. The collaborating institutions used their own protocols to collect whole blood in K2EDTA tubes. For TCRbeta analysis, collaborators shipped samples in one of three forms: frozen whole blood, isolated PBMCs, or DNA extracted from either of those sample types. TCRbeta CDR3 regions were amplified from genomic DNA by means of the immunoSEQ Assay, a bias-controlled multiplex PCR. In the authors' own workflow: Nucleated cell counts per sample were estimated from amplification of reference gene primers within the assay. Sequence reads were collapsed and filtered to measure the absolute abundance of every unique TCRbeta CDR3 rearrangement. Productive Simpson clonality was computed per sample as the square root of Simpson's diversity index over productive rearrangements. The clones in this table, taken by TCRdb from immuneACCESS, are in-frame only. Not every clone is retained; where verified, under half of the shortfall comes from an unresolved V gene, and the cause of the rest is unknown. That table is the source of V, J and clone size, and D and trimming were worked out from the DNA. Present in this sample are fewer than 250,000 clones, 84% of which were seen just once. The top ten hold 4% of the sample.

Regarding this clone: The clone's antigen remains unknown. No quality values exist for individual bases; no much larger clone is one base distant.

The sequence links TRBV9 to TRBJ1-2; 11 middle bases align to TRBD1. The clonotype was recovered from a man aged 45-65 years with acute or convalescent COVID-19. The sample was peripheral blood. CDR3 region: CASGPDRGLANYGYTF. The bases are TGTGCCAGCGGCCCGGACAGGGGGCTAGCTAACTATGGCTACACCTTC.